This T cell receptor (beta chain) came from a study of post-analysis software for immune sequencing data. On the study more broadly: Secondary progressive, relapsing-remitting and progressive-relapsing multiple sclerosis were among the included disease courses.

TCR beta libraries were prepared from cDNA with unique molecular identifiers. TCRdb used MiXCR to reprocess the PCR reads, holding one entry per CDR3 protein. The table lists hundreds of thousands of distinct CDR3 sequences, 25% to 30% of them singletons. Notes on the study in general: Controls had significantly higher normalized Chao1 diversity than multiple sclerosis patients. Compared with controls, patients had more of about 5 TRBV segments, including TRBV5-6, TRBV5-1 and TRBV20-1. Same-batch preparations were strongly co-clustered by F measure.

The V and J ends lost 1 base and 0 bases respectively, with 7 bases between them. CDR3 size: 15 residues. Germline assignment: CDR1 DFQATT and CDR2 SNEGSKA (reference sequence). In the case of this clonotype: Its matching antigen is unknown.

The receptor's source is a girl between 10 and 17 years old with multiple sclerosis. The sequenced material came from blood. V and J are TRBV20-1 and TRBJ1-6; D ambiguous. The CDR3 reads CSARGGSSYNSPLHF. Here the CDR3 DNA reads TGCAGTGCTAGAGGCGGGAGCTCCTATAATTCACCCCTCCACTTT.